This TCR beta chain was profiled in a study of cytotoxic CD8 clonotypes in ibrutinib-treated CLL. Overall study: Response was recorded as partial in 24 patients and complete in 2; at median about 6 years, around 15 remained remitted and about twelve had progressed.

Broader study findings: Treatment left the uncommon public clonotypes either contracted or stable in frequency.

The targeted sequencing depth was 1 in 200,000 to 1 in 1 million T cells. Using immunoSEQ multiplex PCR, the repertoire was profiled, and TCRdb retains in-frame clones only, with some absent. The sample lists approximately 160,000 clones; 70% to 90% were seen once. The V gene's germline CDR1 is SGHRS and CDR2 YFSETQ. V dropped 4 bases and J dropped 6 bases, with 13 bases sitting between them. This CDR3 spans 13 amino acids. For this clone: As yet, its antigen is unknown.

The chain is built from TRBV5-1 and TRBJ1-1; D remains ambiguous. The material sequenced was PBMCs, taken at disease progression, from a patient treated with ibrutinib. The sequence came from a human donor with chronic lymphocytic leukemia. The CDR3 loop reads CASSNREQSEAFF. CDR3 DNA: TGCGCCAGCAGCAATAGGGAACAATCTGAAGCTTTCTTT. Full variable domain (remainder filled in from reference TRBV5-1 and TRBJ1-1): KAGVTQTPRYLIKTRGQQVTLSCSPISGHRSVSWYQQTPGQGLQFLFEYFSETQRNKGNFPGRFSGRQFSNSRSEMNVSTLELGDSALYLCASSNREQSEAFFGQGTRLTVV.